This T cell receptor (beta chain) stems from a study of T cells after yellow fever vaccination. One entry per CDR3 protein, called by TCRdb with MiXCR from the 5' RACE reads. Of approximately 450,000 distinct CDR3 sequences listed, about 17% are singletons. Regarding this clonotype: Relative to the germline gene, one junction end is altered; a read error may explain this.

Sequences were derived from PBMCs, sampled before the yellow fever booster vaccination. The TCR sequence derives from a man aged 18 to 29 who received the YFV17D yellow fever vaccine.

For the CDR3, the DNA is TGTGCCAGCAGCCTGAGGGGACAGGGGAACTTTGGCTACACCTTC. The encoded protein is CASSLRGQGNFGYTF. The chain recombines TRBV9 with TRBJ1-2, with 10 bases identical to TRBD1. Germline lookup yields CDR1 SGDLS and CDR2 YYNGEE. The CDR3 consists of 15 residues.